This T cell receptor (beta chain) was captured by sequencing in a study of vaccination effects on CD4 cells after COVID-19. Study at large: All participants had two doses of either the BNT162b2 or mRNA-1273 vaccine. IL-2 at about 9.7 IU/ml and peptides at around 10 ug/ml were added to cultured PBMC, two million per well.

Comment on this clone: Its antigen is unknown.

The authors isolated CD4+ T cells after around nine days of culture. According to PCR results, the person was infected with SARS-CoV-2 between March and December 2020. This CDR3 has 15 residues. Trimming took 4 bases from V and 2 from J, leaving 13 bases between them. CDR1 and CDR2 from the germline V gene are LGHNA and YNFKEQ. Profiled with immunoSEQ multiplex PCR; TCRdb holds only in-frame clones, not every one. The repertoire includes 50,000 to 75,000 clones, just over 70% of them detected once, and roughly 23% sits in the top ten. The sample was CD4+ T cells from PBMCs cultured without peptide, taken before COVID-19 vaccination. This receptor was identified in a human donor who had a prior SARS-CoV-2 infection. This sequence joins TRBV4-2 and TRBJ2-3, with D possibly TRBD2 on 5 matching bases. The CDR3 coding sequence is TGTGCCAGCAGCCGGACTCTGCATACCACAGATACGCAGTATTTT. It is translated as CASSRTLHTTDTQYF.